This is a list of T cell receptor beta chains from one sample in a study of cytomegalovirus exposure and HLA in healthy donors. The data were produced by immunoSEQ multiplex PCR, yet TCRdb's version contains in-frame clones alone and is incomplete. Here the sample spans around 130,000 clones, 75% to 85% being singletons. Sequencing was carried out using PBMCs. The origin of the receptors is a woman aged 40 to 50 in good health and CMV-seronegative. The CDR3 runs from the conserved cysteine through the conserved F or W. D genes are given only for firm matches. The size of a clone is reported for some rows only, either as once, few or many, or as a class for expanded clones.

d_gene	v_gene	j_gene	abundance	CDR3nt	CDR3aa
TRBD2	TRBV4-2	TRBJ2-5	few	TGTGCCAGCAGCCAAGGTACTAGCGGCGGGGAGACCCAGTACTTC	CASSQGTSGGETQYF
NA	TRBV9	TRBJ2-3	NA	TGTGCCAGCAGCGTAGCGGCAGATACGCAGTATTTT	CASSVAADTQYF
TRBD1	TRBV19	TRBJ1-1	few	TGTGCCAGTAGTAAGAGGGGGGACAGGGTGAACACTGAAGCTTTCTTT	CASSKRGDRVNTEAFF
TRBD1	TRBV13	TRBJ2-7	NA	TGTGCCAGCAGCTACAGGGGGTACTACGAGCAGTACTTC	CASSYRGYYEQYF
NA	TRBV12-5	TRBJ2-3	NA	TGTGCTAGTGGTTTGCAGGGGCGGCCAGATACGCAGTATTTT	CASGLQGRPDTQYF
NA	TRBV4-1	TRBJ2-5	NA	TGCGCCAGCAGCCTCCAACAAACGACACTCCAAGAGACCCAGTACTTC	CASSLQQTTLQETQYF
NA	TRBV6-5	TRBJ1-2	NA	TGTGCCAGCAGCCTCGACAGGAACTATGGCTACACCTTC	CASSLDRNYGYTF
NA	TRBV12-5	TRBJ2-3	NA	TGTGCTAGTGGTTTGGTACAGCCCCCCCTGGATACGCAGTATTTT	CASGLVQPPLDTQYF
NA	TRBV6-5	TRBJ2-1	once	TGTGCCAGCAGTTACTACAGGGCCTACAATGAGCAGTTCTTC	CASSYYRAYNEQFF
TRBD1	TRBV7-9	TRBJ1-1	few	TGTGCCAGCAGCGTAAACAGGGGCATGAACACTGAAGCTTTCTTT	CASSVNRGMNTEAFF
NA	TRBV2	TRBJ2-2	few	TGTGCCAGCAGTGAAGACAGGGACACCGGGGAGCTGTTTTTT	CASSEDRDTGELFF
NA	TRBV9	TRBJ2-7	NA	TGTGCCAGCAGCCGTCCCCTGGGGGCAGGGAAGGACGAGCAGTACTTC	CASSRPLGAGKDEQYF
TRBD1	TRBV5-1	TRBJ2-5	NA	TGCGCCAGCAGCCTGGACCCCCCCGGGACAGGGGAAGAGACCCAGTACTTC	CASSLDPPGTGEETQYF
NA	TRBV11-1	TRBJ2-2	NA	TGTGCCAGCAGCGCCCGGCGGGACCTATCTTCTGGGGAGCTGTTTTTT	CASSARRDLSSGELFF
TRBD1	TRBV29-1	TRBJ1-1	few	TGCAGCGTTGAAGGGGTACAGGGGGCGTCCGGTGAAGCTTTCTTT	CSVEGVQGASGEAFF
TRBD1	TRBV6-1	TRBJ1-1	NA	TGTGCCAGCAGCTCGACAGGGTTGGGCACTGAAGCTTTCTTT	CASSSTGLGTEAFF
NA	TRBV2	TRBJ1-1	NA	TGTGCCAGCAGTGGTGCAGTGAACACTGAAGCTTTCTTT	CASSGAVNTEAFF
TRBD1	TRBV7-2	TRBJ1-1	NA	TGTGCCAGCAGCACCCGACAGGGTGCGACTGAAGCTTTCTTT	CASSTRQGATEAFF
NA	TRBV7-7	TRBJ2-5	once	TGTGCTAGCAGCTGGAAGGGGGGGATGGAGACCCAGTACTTC	CASSWKGGMETQYF
NA	TRBV7-9	TRBJ2-1	NA	TGTGCCAGCAGCCCCTTGGGGCCGGATTACAATGAGCAGTTCTTC	CASSPLGPDYNEQFF
NA	TRBV5-6	TRBJ1-2	NA	TGTGCCAGCAGCCGTGCAGGTTCCGCCTATGGCTACACCTTC	CASSRAGSAYGYTF
NA	TRBV7-6	TRBJ2-7	once	TGTGCCAGCAGCTTAAGGGGGAACGAGCAGTACTTC	CASSLRGNEQYF
NA	TRBV7-9	TRBJ1-4	NA	TGTGCCAGCAGCCAACCAGGGCTTAATGAAAAACTGTTTTTT	CASSQPGLNEKLFF
TRBD1	TRBV4-2	TRBJ1-6	NA	TGTGCCAGCAGCCAAATTGGGGTAGACAGGGAAAATTCACCCCTCCACTTT	CASSQIGVDRENSPLHF
TRBD1	TRBV29-1	TRBJ1-1	NA	TGCAGCGTTGATGACAGGGTAGGGTGGAGAGCTTTCTTT	CSVDDRVGWRAFF
NA	TRBV10-3	TRBJ1-2	once	TGTGCCATCAGTGAGTTAGGGGATGGCTACACCTTC	CAISELGDGYTF
NA	TRBV15	TRBJ1-1	NA	TGTGCTACGTGGGGGGGCACTGTGAACACTGAAGCTTTCTTT	CATWGGTVNTEAFF
TRBD1	TRBV7-6	TRBJ1-2	NA	TGTGCCAGCAGCCGGACTGACAGGGCTAACTATGGCTACACCTTC	CASSRTDRANYGYTF
NA	TRBV7-2	TRBJ2-1	NA	TGTGCCAGCAGCCTCCTGCAGACTAGTAGCTCCTACAATGAGCAGTTCTTC	CASSLLQTSSSYNEQFF
TRBD1	TRBV2	TRBJ2-3	few	TGTGCCAGCAGTCGGGACAGGGGCACAGATACGCAGTATTTT	CASSRDRGTDTQYF
NA	TRBV4-3	TRBJ2-6	once	TGCGCCAGCAGCCAAGAAGCCTCTGGGGCCAACGTCCTGACTTTC	CASSQEASGANVLTF
TRBD1	TRBV4-3	TRBJ2-2	NA	TGCGCCAGCAGCCAAGCTCCCGGGACAGGGCCCGCGAACACCGGGGAGCTGTTTTTT	CASSQAPGTGPANTGELFF
TRBD2	TRBV29-1	TRBJ2-1	NA	TGCAGCGTTTTATCCGGCGGGAGGGCAGGCAATGAGCAGTTCTTC	CSVLSGGRAGNEQFF
NA	TRBV21-1	TRBJ1-4	NA	TGTGCCAGCAGCCCTCGACAGGGAGCTAATGAAAAACTGTTTTTT	CASSPRQGANEKLFF
TRBD1	TRBV10-2	TRBJ1-1	once	TGCGCCAGCAGTGGGACAGGCCTTGAAGCTTTCTTT	CASSGTGLEAFF
NA	TRBV6-1	TRBJ1-5	NA	TGTGCCAGCACCTCAGACAGTAGCAATCAGCCCCAGCATTTT	CASTSDSSNQPQHF
TRBD2	TRBV2	TRBJ2-3	NA	TGTGCCAGCCCTCTAGCGGTGGGGGGAGATACGCAGTATTTT	CASPLAVGGDTQYF
NA	TRBV5-6	TRBJ2-3	few	TGTGCCAGCAGCTTTGGGCCAGGGGGCACAGATACGCAGTATTTT	CASSFGPGGTDTQYF
TRBD2	TRBV7-3	TRBJ2-7	NA	TGTGCCAGCAGCACGACTAGCGGGAGAGGCGAGCAGTACTTC	CASSTTSGRGEQYF
NA	TRBV6-6	TRBJ1-1	NA	TGTGCCCACCAAGCGGGGGCTACGAACACTGAAGCTTTCTTT	CAHQAGATNTEAFF
TRBD2	TRBV2	TRBJ2-7	NA	TGCGCCAGCAATCACCAGACTAGCGACGAGCAGTACTTC	CASNHQTSDEQYF
NA	TRBV6-1	TRBJ1-6	NA	TGTGCCAGCAGTACCGACAGAATTCATAATTCACCCCTCCACTTT	CASSTDRIHNSPLHF
TRBD2	TRBV9	TRBJ2-3	NA	TGTGCCAGCAGCGTAACGGGGACTAGCGGGAGGGTAGAAGATACGCAGTATTTT	CASSVTGTSGRVEDTQYF
TRBD1	TRBV5-1	TRBJ1-2	NA	TGCGCCAGCAGCTTGATGACAGGGGTGGATGGCTACACCTTC	CASSLMTGVDGYTF
NA	TRBV6-5	TRBJ1-2	NA	TGTGCCAGCAGCCCCCGTGTAGCAAGGGGCTACACCTTC	CASSPRVARGYTF
NA	TRBV10-3	TRBJ2-1	NA	TGTGCCACCCGAGGTGGGGGGGGCCTCGTGGATGAGCAGTTCTTC	CATRGGGGLVDEQFF
TRBD1	TRBV5-4	TRBJ1-5	NA	TGTGCCAGCAGCTCCGGGACAGGGAAGGGTCAGCCCCAGCATTTT	CASSSGTGKGQPQHF
NA	TRBV5-1	TRBJ2-3	NA	TGCGCCAGCTCTGAGTCGAGCACAGATACGCAGTATTTT	CASSESSTDTQYF
NA	TRBV6-6	TRBJ1-3	few	TGTGCCAGCAGTTACCCCACCTACGACACCATATATTTT	CASSYPTYDTIYF
NA	TRBV15	TRBJ2-2	NA	TGTGCCACCAGCAGAGACCCCCCTAGTGGTTCGATCGGGGAGCTGTTTTTT	CATSRDPPSGSIGELFF
NA	TRBV27	TRBJ1-6	NA	TGTGCCAGCAGTTTAAGTCTGAGCTCCTATAATTCACCCCTCCACTTT	CASSLSLSSYNSPLHF
NA	TRBV5-4	TRBJ2-3	NA	TGTGCCAGCAGCTTAGAGGCGTGGGTCCCCACCACAGATACGCAGTATTTT	CASSLEAWVPTTDTQYF
NA	TRBV5-1	TRBJ1-2	NA	TGCGCCAGCAGCCCCCGGACGGAGGGCTATGGCTACACCTTC	CASSPRTEGYGYTF
NA	TRBV29-1	TRBJ2-7	NA	TGCAGCGCCAGTAGCGGAACCGCCTACGAGCAGTACTTC	CSASSGTAYEQYF
NA	TRBV29-1	TRBJ1-2	NA	TGCAGCGTTTCTTTTTCGTATGGCTACACCTTC	CSVSFSYGYTF
NA	TRBV7-2	TRBJ1-1	NA	TGTGCCAGCAGCCCCGGGATGAACACTGAAGCTTTCTTT	CASSPGMNTEAFF
TRBD1	TRBV10-3	TRBJ2-2	NA	TGTGCCATCACTACAGGGGACCCCGGGGAGCTGTTTTTT	CAITTGDPGELFF
NA	TRBV7-9	TRBJ1-2	NA	TGTTCCAGCAGCTTTCAGTATAGGGAGCACTATGGCTACACCTTC	CSSSFQYREHYGYTF
TRBD2	TRBV4-3	TRBJ2-7	few	TGCGCCAGCAGCCAAGTAGCGGGAGCAACCTACGAGCAGTACTTC	CASSQVAGATYEQYF